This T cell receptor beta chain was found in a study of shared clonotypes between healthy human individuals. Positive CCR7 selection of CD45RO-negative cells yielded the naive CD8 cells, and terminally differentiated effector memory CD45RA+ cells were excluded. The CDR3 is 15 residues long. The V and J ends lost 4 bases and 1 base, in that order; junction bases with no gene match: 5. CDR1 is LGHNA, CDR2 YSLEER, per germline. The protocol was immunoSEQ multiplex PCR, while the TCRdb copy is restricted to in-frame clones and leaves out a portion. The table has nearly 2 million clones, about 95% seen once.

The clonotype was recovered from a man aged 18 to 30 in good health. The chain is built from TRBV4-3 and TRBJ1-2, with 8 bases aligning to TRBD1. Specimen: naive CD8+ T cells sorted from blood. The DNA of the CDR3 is TGCGCCAGCAGCCCGGACAGGGTTAATAACTATGGCTACACCTTC. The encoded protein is CASSPDRVNNYGYTF.